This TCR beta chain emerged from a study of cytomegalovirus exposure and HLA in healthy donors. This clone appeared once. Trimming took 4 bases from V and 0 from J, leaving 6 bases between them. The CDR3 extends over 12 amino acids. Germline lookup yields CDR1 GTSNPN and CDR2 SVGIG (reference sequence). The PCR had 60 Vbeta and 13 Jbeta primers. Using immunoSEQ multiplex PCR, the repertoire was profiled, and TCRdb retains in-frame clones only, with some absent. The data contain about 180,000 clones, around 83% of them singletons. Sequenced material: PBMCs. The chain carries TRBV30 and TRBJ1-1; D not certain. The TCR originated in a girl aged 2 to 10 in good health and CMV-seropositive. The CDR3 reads CAWNSMNTEAFF. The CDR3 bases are TGTGCCTGGAACAGTATGAACACTGAAGCTTTCTTT. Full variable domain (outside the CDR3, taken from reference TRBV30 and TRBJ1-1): SQTIHQWPATLVQPVGSPLSLECTVEGTSNPNLYWYRQAAGRGLQLLFYSVGIGQISSEVPQNLSASRPQDRQFILSSKKLLLSDSGFYLCAWNSMNTEAFFGQGTRLTVV.